These 30 T cell receptor beta chains were sequenced from one sample in a study of cytomegalovirus exposure and HLA in healthy donors. In the PCR, 60 Vbeta and 13 Jbeta primers were used. Produced via immunoSEQ multiplex PCR; TCRdb's table is partial and in-frame only. The table lists 74,000 or so clones, 68% of them singletons. The sample was PBMCs. Every receptor here comes from a woman aged 25 to 39 in good health and CMV-seronegative.

The genes are TRBV11-2 and TRBJ2-7, with TRBD1 matching over 9 bases. The V gene's germline CDR1 is SGHAT and CDR2 FQNNGV. J was trimmed by 2 bases and V by 5 bases; bases with no gene match: 7. CDR3 size: 15 residues. CDR3: CASSPPGQGTYEQYF. The CDR3 DNA sequence: TGTGCCAGCAGCCCCCCGGGACAGGGAACCTACGAGCAGTACTTC.

The rearrangement joins TRBV7-9 to TRBJ1-1, with TRBD1 identical over 8 bases. The CDR3 spans 14 residues. Losses at the gene ends were 10 bases for V and 4 bases for J; bases not matched to a gene: 11. Germline CDR1 is SEHNR and CDR2 is FQNEAQ (reference sequence). The CDR3 nucleotides read TGTGCCACCTCCCGGACAGGGAGGGGCACTGAAGCTTTCTTT. The encoded protein is CATSRTGRGTEAFF.

The V call is TRBV11-3, the J call TRBJ1-2; TRBD1 aligns across 9 bases. V shed 0 bases, J shed 4 bases, and the junction held 6 bases outside the gene matches. CDR3 length: 16 amino acids. The germline V gene has CDR1 SGHNT and CDR2 YENEEA. CDR3 residues: CASSLDPGQGTYGYTF. CDR3 bases: TGTGCCAGCAGCTTAGACCCGGGACAGGGCACCTATGGCTACACCTTC.

The V and J genes are TRBV19 and TRBJ1-2, with D possibly being TRBD1 (5 bases). Trimming took off 4 bases at V and 0 bases at J, with 12 bases between the two ends. In germline, CDR1 is LNHDA, CDR2 SQIVND (reference sequence). The CDR3 covers 15 residues. The CDR3 DNA follows: TGTGCCAGTAGTAGACGACAGCCTCCTAACTATGGCTACACCTTC. It specifies CASSRRQPPNYGYTF.

CDR3 region: CAWAGYEKLFF. As DNA, the CDR3 is TGTGCCTGGGCGGGGTATGAAAAACTGTTTTTT. The chain combines TRBV30 with TRBJ1-4, with D unresolved. Trimming stripped 5 bases from V and 6 bases from J, with 7 bases between. There are 11 residues in the CDR3. Germline V CDR1 and CDR2: GTSNPN, SVGIG (reference sequence).

This chain joins TRBV29-1 and TRBJ2-1; 8 bases fit TRBD1. The junction had 3 bases not matched to a gene; V was cut back by 6 bases and J by 2 bases. This CDR3 is 13 amino acids long. CDR1 is SQVTM and CDR2 is ANQGSEA in the germline V gene. This chain's CDR3 is CSVAGQAYNEQFF. The CDR3 DNA reads as TGCAGCGTCGCGGGACAGGCCTACAATGAGCAGTTCTTC.

The chain has TRBV7-9 and TRBJ2-1, with TRBD2 identical over 8 bases. The V and J ends lost 1 base and 7 bases, in that order; junction bases with no gene match: 9. Germline V lookup: CDR1 SEHNR, CDR2 FQNEAQ (reference sequence). The CDR3 covers 16 residues. The CDR3 nucleotides are TGTGCCAGCAGCTTAGGCCACGGGGGGGCGGCGAATGAGCAGTTCTTC. The encoded protein is CASSLGHGGAANEQFF.

This clone was found a few times. This chain joins TRBV4-2 and TRBJ2-2, with 11 nucleotides matching TRBD2. Per germline, CDR1 LGHNA and CDR2 YNFKEQ. The CDR3 is 18 amino acids. Trimming cost V 0 bases and J 1 base; bases outside gene matches: 4. For the CDR3, the DNA is TGTGCCAGCAGCCAAGACGTTACTAGCGGGGGGAACACCGGGGAGCTGTTTTTT. It is translated as CASSQDVTSGGNTGELFF.

The chain links TRBV6-5 to TRBJ2-7, with 7 positions matching TRBD1. CDR3 size: 13 residues. The V and J ends lost 6 bases and 5 bases, in that order; junction bases with no gene match: 7. Germline V gene sequence: CDR1 MNHEY, CDR2 SVGAGI. CDR3 sequence: CASSRHRGNEQYF. The CDR3 DNA reads as TGTGCCAGCAGCAGACACAGGGGCAACGAGCAGTACTTC.

The chain is built from TRBV5-1 and TRBJ1-1, with 8 bases fitting TRBD1. Trimming removed 4 bases from V and 1 base from J; junction bases left unmatched: 3. The length of the CDR3 is 14 residues. Germline loops: CDR1 SGHRS, CDR2 YFSETQ. The CDR3 protein is CASSRGQANTEAFF. The CDR3 DNA follows: TGCGCCAGCAGCAGGGGACAGGCGAACACTGAAGCTTTCTTT.

The V gene is TRBV27, the J gene TRBJ1-5, with a tentative D call TRBD1 (6 bases). Per the germline V gene, CDR1 is MNHEY and CDR2 is SMNVEV (reference sequence). CDR3 length: 15 residues. V dropped 4 bases and J dropped 4 bases, with 14 bases sitting between them. The CDR3 protein is CASSSSTGLNQPQHF. DNA of the CDR3: TGTGCCAGCAGTTCCTCAACAGGGTTGAATCAGCCCCAGCATTTT.

The chain has TRBV7-9 and TRBJ1-1; TRBD1 might be the D (6 bases). The CDR3 consists of 14 residues. V was pared by 1 base and J by 0 bases, with 6 bases between. The V gene's germline CDR1 is SEHNR and CDR2 FQNEAQ (reference sequence). The CDR3 coding sequence is TGTGCCAGCAGCTTAGGACAGGTGAACACTGAAGCTTTCTTT. This sequence encodes CASSLGQVNTEAFF.

The V call is TRBV7-8, the J call TRBJ1-4; D ambiguous. V lost 1 base, J lost 3 bases, and 3 bases lay in between. The germline gives CDR1 SGHVS, CDR2 FQNEAQ. CDR3 size: 13 residues. The CDR3 DNA sequence: TGTGCCAGCAGCTTAGGAGCTAATGAAAAACTGTTTTTT. This codes for CASSLGANEKLFF.

The V and J genes are TRBV6-1 and TRBJ2-2, with D maybe TRBD2 (5 bases). The ends were cut back, 8 bases at V and 1 base at J, with 11 bases in the middle. The CDR3 spans 14 residues. Germline V lookup: CDR1 MNHNS, CDR2 SASEGT. The CDR3 nucleotides read TGTGCCAGCTCATCGGGATTGAACACCGGGGAGCTGTTTTTT. Encoded protein: CASSSGLNTGELFF.

The genes are TRBV6-1 and TRBJ2-3; TRBD1 matches 10 bases. CDR1 MNHNS and CDR2 SASEGT come from the germline V gene. Trimming took 7 bases from V and 4 from J; bases not matched to a gene: 5. The CDR3 covers 14 residues. CDR3 bases: TGTGCCAGCACGCGGACAGGGGGGGCAGATACGCAGTATTTT. Its translation: CASTRTGGADTQYF.

This clone was found once. The genes are TRBV20-1 and TRBJ2-3; D gene unclear. CDR1 DFQATT and CDR2 SNEGSKA come from the germline V gene (reference sequence). V was cut by 6 bases and J by 4 bases, with 8 bases left in between. The CDR3 consists of 11 residues. The CDR3 here is CSAPRSDTQYF. In nucleotides, the CDR3 is TGCAGTGCCCCGAGATCAGATACGCAGTATTTT.

The chain is built from TRBV11-2 and TRBJ1-1; D may be TRBD1 (6 bases). CDR1 SGHAT and CDR2 FQNNGV come from the germline V gene. This CDR3 has 15 residues. Deletions cut 3 bases from V and 6 bases from J, with 17 bases between. The CDR3 here is CASSFLQGKGSEAFF. The DNA for the CDR3 is TGTGCCAGCAGCTTCCTACAGGGCAAGGGGTCTGAAGCTTTCTTT.

As concerns this clone: The junction and the germline gene differ at one end; a read error may be behind it. This rearrangement joins TRBV7-9 to TRBJ1-1; 7 nucleotides align to TRBD1. The CDR3 has 14 amino acids. CDR1 and CDR2 (germline): SEHNR, FQNEAQ (reference sequence). CDR3 region: CSSRQGGWNTEAFF. CDR3 nucleotide sequence: TGTTCCAGCCGACAGGGTGGATGGAACACTGAAGCTTTCTTT.

The chain recombines TRBV10-3 with TRBJ2-3, with D hard to call. Trimming removed 2 bases at V and 2 bases at J, with 5 bases between. Germline V lookup: CDR1 ENHRY, CDR2 SYGVKD. The CDR3 loop spans 13 amino acids. DNA for the CDR3: TGTGCCATCAGTGAGCCCAACACAGATACGCAGTATTTT. Its translation: CAISEPNTDTQYF.

This clone turned up a few times. V usage is TRBV7-9 and J usage is TRBJ1-2, with unresolved D. Germline CDR1 SEHNR, CDR2 FQNEAQ (reference sequence). The V end lost 7 bases, the J end lost 3 bases, and 12 bases lay between the germline ends. The CDR3 runs 13 residues. CDR3 amino acids: CASTRGRDYGYTF. CDR3 bases: TGTGCCAGCACCCGGGGTAGAGACTATGGCTACACCTTC.

The rearrangement joins TRBV19 to TRBJ2-5; maybe TRBD2 (6 bases). Germline CDR1 is LNHDA and CDR2 is SQIVND (reference sequence). This CDR3 is 16 amino acids long. Trimming took off 6 bases at V and 5 bases at J, with 22 bases between the two ends. The CDR3 region is CASSEVGGRAGETQYF. CDR3 nucleotide sequence: TGTGCCAGTAGCGAAGTGGGGGGTAGGGCGGGGGAGACCCAGTACTTC.

The V gene is TRBV4-3, the J gene TRBJ1-4, with 10 bases lining up with TRBD1. The CDR3 contains 15 residues. Germline CDR1 reads LGHNA; CDR2 reads YSLEER. The J segment lost 6 bases and the V segment lost 5 bases, leaving 6 bases of the junction unmatched. The CDR3 here is CASSKRTGGDEKLFF. The CDR3 DNA sequence: TGCGCCAGCAGCAAAAGGACAGGGGGTGATGAAAAACTGTTTTTT.

This clone occurred a few times. The V and J genes are TRBV7-3 and TRBJ2-7, with D perhaps matching TRBD1 (6 bases). The CDR3 spans 14 residues. V was pared by 9 bases and J by 0 bases, with 15 bases between. Germline loops: CDR1 SGHTA, CDR2 FQGTGA. The chain's CDR3 is CARGTPYSSYEQYF. CDR3 DNA: TGTGCCAGGGGGACACCTTACAGCTCCTACGAGCAGTACTTC.

The chain employs TRBV6-5 and TRBJ1-6, with a tentative D call TRBD1 (5 bases). CDR3 length: 15 residues. V dropped 5 bases and J dropped 7 bases, with 15 bases sitting between them. Germline V gene lookup returns CDR1 MNHEY and CDR2 SVGAGI. CDR3 protein: CASSTQQVPNSPLHF. DNA of the CDR3: TGTGCCAGCAGTACCCAACAGGTCCCCAATTCACCCCTCCACTTT.

This rearrangement joins TRBV15 to TRBJ1-1; the D gene is possibly TRBD1 (5 bases). The germline V gene encodes CDR1 LNHNV and CDR2 YYDKDF (reference sequence). With 1 base removed from V and 8 bases from J, the gap between germline ends came to 17 bases. CDR3 length: 15 amino acids. CDR3 amino acids: CATSRAPRSSGEAFF. CDR3 DNA sequence: TGTGCCACCAGCAGAGCTCCCCGATCCTCAGGGGAAGCTTTCTTT.

The chain is built from TRBV6-6 and TRBJ1-2; D possibly corresponds to TRBD1 (6 bases). V was cut by 10 bases and J by 2 bases, with 14 bases left in between. The CDR3 contains 13 residues. The germline CDR1 and CDR2 sequences are MNHNY and SVGAGI (reference sequence). CDR3 nucleotide sequence: TGTGCCACTCGCCTTAGGGGGAACTATGGCTACACCTTC. This encodes CATRLRGNYGYTF.

The chain carries TRBV7-2 and TRBJ2-3; D perhaps matches TRBD1 (5 bases). Germline CDR1 is SGHTA and CDR2 is FQGNSA. The CDR3 covers 17 residues. V was shortened by 1 base and J by 4 bases, with 18 bases between the two germline ends. CDR3 residues: CASSLGGRPGRADTQYF. CDR3 bases: TGTGCCAGCAGCTTAGGGGGCCGGCCAGGCCGCGCAGATACGCAGTATTTT. Full variable domain (outside the CDR3, taken from reference TRBV7-2 and TRBJ2-3): GAGVSQSPSNKVTEKGKDVELRCDPISGHTALYWYRQSLGQGLEFLIYFQGNSAPDKSGLPSDRFSAERTGGSVSTLTIQRTQQEDSAVYLCASSLGGRPGRADTQYFGPGTRLTVL.

The chain combines TRBV5-6 with TRBJ1-1, with D tentatively TRBD1 (6 bases). This CDR3 spans 13 amino acids. Germline loops: CDR1 SGHDT, CDR2 YYEEEE. The V gene lost 0 bases and the J gene lost 8 bases, with 11 bases spanning the gap. In DNA form, the CDR3 reads TGTGCCAGCAGCTTGGCACACAGGGTCGAAGCTTTCTTT. Translation: CASSLAHRVEAFF.

V is TRBV27 and J is TRBJ2-7, with 10 bases matching TRBD2. V gave up 3 bases and J gave up 4 bases; unmatched junction bases: 15. Germline CDR1 and CDR2: MNHEY and SMNVEV (reference sequence). The CDR3 consists of 18 residues. This chain's CDR3 is CASSFRGILSGGTYEQYF. The CDR3, as DNA: TGTGCCAGCAGTTTCCGGGGGATCCTTAGCGGGGGGACTTACGAGCAGTACTTC.

This clone was recorded once. V gene TRBV11-3 combines with J gene TRBJ1-1, with D maybe TRBD1 (6 bases). The CDR3 sequence is 14 residues long. Germline CDR1 and CDR2: SGHNT and YENEEA. V was cut by 7 bases and J by 1 base, with 13 bases left in between. CDR3 in DNA: TGTGCCAGCATCCTGAACAGGGCGAACACTGAAGCTTTCTTT. It translates to CASILNRANTEAFF.